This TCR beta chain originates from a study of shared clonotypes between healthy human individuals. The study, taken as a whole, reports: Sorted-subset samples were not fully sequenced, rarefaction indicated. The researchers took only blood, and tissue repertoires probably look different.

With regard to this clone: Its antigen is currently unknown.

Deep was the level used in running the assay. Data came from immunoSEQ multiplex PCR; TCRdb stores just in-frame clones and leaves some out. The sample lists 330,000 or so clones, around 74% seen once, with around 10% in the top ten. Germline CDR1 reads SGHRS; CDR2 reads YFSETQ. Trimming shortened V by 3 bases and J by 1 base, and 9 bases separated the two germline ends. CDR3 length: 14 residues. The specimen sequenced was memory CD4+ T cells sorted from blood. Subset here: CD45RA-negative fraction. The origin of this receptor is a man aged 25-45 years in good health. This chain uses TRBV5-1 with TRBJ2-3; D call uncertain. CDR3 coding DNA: TGCGCCAGCAGCTCCTCGGCAGGCACAGATACGCAGTATTTT. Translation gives CASSSSAGTDTQYF.